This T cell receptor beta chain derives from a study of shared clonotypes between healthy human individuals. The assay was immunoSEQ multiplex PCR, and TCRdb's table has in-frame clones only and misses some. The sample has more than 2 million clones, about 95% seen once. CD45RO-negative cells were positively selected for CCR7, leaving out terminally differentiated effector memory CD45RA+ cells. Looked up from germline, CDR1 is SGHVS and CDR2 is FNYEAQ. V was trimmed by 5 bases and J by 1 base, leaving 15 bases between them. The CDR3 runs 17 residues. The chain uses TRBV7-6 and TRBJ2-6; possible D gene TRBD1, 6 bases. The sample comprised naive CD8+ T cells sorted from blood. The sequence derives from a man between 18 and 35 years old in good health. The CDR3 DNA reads TGTGCCAGCAGCCTCGGGACAATAAGATCTGGGGCCAACGTCCTGACTTTC. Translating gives CASSLGTIRSGANVLTF.